This TCR beta chain was retrieved from a study of PD-L1 blockade in urothelial cancer (TCRdb year 2017). Turning to the overall study: Therapy was started in about 2014 for all patients, and atezolizumab 1,200 mg was administered intravenously every 3 weeks. Blood samples were analyzed at two time points: 3 weeks after treatment start (second dose) and 6 weeks after treatment start. An ECOG performance status of 0 or 1 was recorded for the patients, and 0 to 3 prior chemotherapy regimens had been received by the patients. In the same patients, pretreatment tumors underwent whole exome sequencing and RNA sequencing in addition to TCR sequencing. Pretreatment blood TCR-seq was available for about 28 patients, at least one posttreatment blood collection was obtained for some 24 patients, and tumor TCR-seq was available for some 24 patients. About 85% of the roughly 29 patients were males with bladder-origin urothelial cancer, and about 60% of the roughly 29 reported a prior smoking history. TCR sequencing covered pretreatment tumor samples and matched, serially collected peripheral blood taken before and after atezolizumab treatment. Durable clinical benefit was defined as progression-free survival longer than 6 months, and TCR features were also tested against progression-free and overall survival. Blood samples gave median yields of approximately 130,000 T cells and some 84,000 unique TCRs, along with a median clonality of roughly 0.08. Durable clinical benefit was achieved by nine patients but not by the remaining 20. The study, an exploratory multi-omic analysis, examined somatic, immune and clinical correlates of response to PD-L1 blockade with atezolizumab in urothelial cancer.

To estimate absolute template abundance from read counts, synthetic TCR analog templates were spiked into each PCR. The immunoSEQ assay was used to amplify TCRbeta CDR3 regions from genomic DNA with bias-controlled V and J gene primers. Sequencing of rearranged TCRbeta segments was performed at approximately 20X coverage. On the authors' methods: Sequencing errors were corrected by clustering, and CDR3s were annotated against IMGT so that V, D and J genes could be assigned. Downstream analyses used only productive TCRbeta rearrangements and left out out-of-frame or stop-codon sequences. Clonality was calculated as one minus the Shannon entropy normalized by the log of the number of unique productive sequences. Fisher's exact test with Benjamini-Hochberg correction, using a cutoff of adjusted p below 0.01, was how clones that differed between time points or between blood and tumor were identified. The table was pulled from immuneACCESS by TCRdb, which kept in-frame rearrangements only. Such tables lose some clones; where checked, under half of the loss comes from unresolved V genes, and the rest has no known cause. V and J calls and clone size are those listed in that table; D and trimming were worked out from the DNA. For this sample there are 60,000 to 85,000 clones; roughly 87% appear just once. 4.5% to 7% of the sample belongs to the ten largest clones.

The CDR3 holds 13 amino acids from the cysteine to the phenylalanine. Just CDR3 DNA is preserved here, 39 bases in frame from base 1. The cohort included 25 to 30 patients with locally advanced or metastatic urothelial carcinoma who were treated at Memorial Sloan Kettering on a trial protocol. Peripheral blood mononuclear cells were collected from each patient pretreatment and during treatment, giving between 1 and 8 total time points per patient. The Qiagen DNeasy Blood extraction kit was used to purify genomic DNA from total PBMCs and tumor samples. Collected pretreatment and during treatment, PBMCs were isolated and stored as previously described. Points the paper makes about the study in general: Because the sample size was small (n of about 29) and many of the analyses were exploratory, the results are meant to be hypothesis-generating. Improved progression-free and overall survival was found to be associated with pretreatment peripheral blood TCR clonality below the median. At 3 weeks after the start of treatment, tumor-associated TCR clones in peripheral blood had expanded more in patients with durable benefit (n ≈ 20, p = 0.022).

This clone was observed once. The clone's antigen remains unknown. No much larger clone exists at a distance of one base, and base qualities are not known. This receptor was taken from a woman in her sixties or seventies with urothelial cancer. The rearrangement combines TRBV21-1 with TRBJ1-5. TRBV21-1 is labeled a pseudogene. The sequences come from PBMCs, collected around atezolizumab (anti-PD-L1) treatment. DNA sequence: TGTGCCAGCAGCCGTGCGCACCATCAGCCCCAGCATTTT. Its translation reads: CASSRAHHQPQHF.